Following are 30 T cell receptor beta chains from one sample sequenced in a study of cytomegalovirus exposure and HLA in healthy donors. TCRdb's copy holds only in-frame clones and misses some; the assay was immunoSEQ multiplex PCR. The table includes approximately 160,000 clones, nearly 90% detected once. Sequencing was carried out using PBMCs. All receptors come from a man between 18 and 35 years old in good health and CMV-seropositive.

This clone has just a few counts. The CDR3 here is CASRQQGSPYGYTF. In nucleotides, the CDR3 is TGTGCCAGCAGACAACAGGGGTCCCCCTATGGCTACACCTTC. The V call is TRBV11-2, the J call TRBJ1-2; 7 bases agree with TRBD1. CDR1 SGHAT and CDR2 FQNNGV come from the germline V gene. CDR3 length equals 14 residues. Germline trimming cut 6 bases from V and 4 bases from J; bases unmatched to any gene: 8.

The genes are TRBV19 and TRBJ1-5; D gene uncertain. The CDR3 is 15 residues long. V lost 4 bases to trimming and J lost 5 bases, with 15 bases between them. Looked up from germline, CDR1 is LNHDA and CDR2 is SQIVND (reference sequence). DNA of the CDR3: TGTGCCAGTAGTAGGACTCTTTTAGAGGATCAGCCCCAGCATTTT. Amino acids: CASSRTLLEDQPQHF.

The chain has TRBV28 and TRBJ2-1; tentatively, D is TRBD1 (6 bases). V was clipped by 1 base and J by 3 bases, with 13 bases between them. Germline V gene data show CDR1 as MDHEN and CDR2 as SYDVKM. This CDR3 spans 16 amino acids. In nucleotides, the CDR3 is TGTGCCAGCAGTTTATTTAACAGGGCCCGCTACAATGAGCAGTTCTTC. Translation: CASSLFNRARYNEQFF.

J is TRBJ2-5 and V is TRBV6-5; 7 nucleotides align to TRBD2. The V and J ends lost 6 bases and 4 bases, in that order; junction bases with no gene match: 8. The CDR3 is 14 residues long. The germline V gene encodes CDR1 MNHEY and CDR2 SVGAGI. CDR3 loop: CASRSTTGGETQYF. CDR3 bases: TGTGCCAGCAGAAGTACAACGGGAGGAGAGACCCAGTACTTC.

This clone was recorded only once. The chain carries TRBV6-1 and TRBJ1-1; no clear D. Germline CDR1 is MNHNS and CDR2 is SASEGT. This CDR3 comprises 11 residues. V dropped 5 bases and J dropped 5 bases, with 6 bases sitting between them. The CDR3 DNA reads as TGTGCCAGCAGTCCGGGGACTGAAGCTTTCTTT. This sequence encodes CASSPGTEAFF.

The genes are TRBV6-5 and TRBJ2-7; 9 bases fit TRBD1. Germline V gene sequence: CDR1 MNHEY, CDR2 SVGAGI. CDR3 length: 15 residues. J lost 4 bases, V lost 4 bases, and 8 bases had no gene match. The CDR3 DNA sequence: TGTGCCAGCAGTTTAACAGGGGGCGCCGTTTACGAGCAGTACTTC. Translating gives CASSLTGGAVYEQYF.

The chain employs TRBV29-1 and TRBJ2-7; a possible D gene is TRBD2 (5 bases). Trimming took 5 bases from V and 3 from J, leaving 14 bases between them. Germline CDR1 reads SQVTM; CDR2 reads ANQGSEA. The length of the CDR3 is 13 residues. CDR3 in amino acids: CSVSSGDYYEQYF. In DNA, the CDR3 is TGCAGCGTTTCTTCTGGAGACTACTACGAGCAGTACTTC.

The gene calls are TRBV5-6 and TRBJ1-2; D ambiguous. V dropped 0 bases and J dropped 4 bases, with 7 bases sitting between them. The CDR3 is made up of 13 amino acids. Germline CDR1 and CDR2: SGHDT and YYEEEE. The CDR3 coding sequence is TGTGCCAGCAGCTTGGGCGGGGTCTATGGCTACACCTTC. Encoded protein: CASSLGGVYGYTF.

The gene calls are TRBV7-9 and TRBJ2-7; tentatively, D is TRBD1 (5 bases). The germline V gene has CDR1 SEHNR and CDR2 FQNEAQ (reference sequence). The CDR3 extends over 14 amino acids. The ends were cut back, 1 base at V and 0 bases at J, with 7 bases in the middle. The CDR3 DNA reads TGTGCCAGCAGCTTAGTTCAGGGCTCCTACGAGCAGTACTTC. This encodes CASSLVQGSYEQYF. Full variable domain (rest looked up from reference TRBV7-9 and TRBJ2-7): DTGVSQNPRHKITKRGQNVTFRCDPISEHNRLYWYRQTLGQGPEFLTYFQNEAQLEKSRLLSDRFSAERPKGSFSTLEIQRTEQGDSAMYLCASSLVQGSYEQYFGPGTRLTVT.

The chain is built from TRBV27 and TRBJ2-7; D is perhaps TRBD2 (5 bases). The ends were cut back, 3 bases at V and 6 bases at J, with 9 bases in the middle. Looked up from germline, CDR1 is MNHEY and CDR2 is SMNVEV (reference sequence). This CDR3 spans 12 amino acids. The CDR3 loop reads CASSLNEGEQYF. CDR3 sequence (DNA): TGTGCCAGCAGTTTGAATGAGGGCGAGCAGTACTTC.

The J gene is TRBJ2-5, the V gene TRBV4-2; 7 bases map to TRBD1. V dropped 4 bases and J dropped 3; count of bases not matched to a gene: 5. The germline V gene encodes CDR1 LGHNA and CDR2 YNFKEQ. CDR3 length: 14 residues. CDR3 protein: CASSLQQGEETQYF. CDR3 nucleotides: TGTGCCAGCAGCCTACAGCAGGGGGAAGAGACCCAGTACTTC.

The V gene is TRBV7-9, the J gene TRBJ2-7; D unclear. Germline CDR1 reads SEHNR; CDR2 reads FQNEAQ (reference sequence). The CDR3 covers 16 residues. V lost 6 bases and J lost 3, with 21 bases in between. In DNA form, the CDR3 reads TGTGCCAGCAGTCCCATGGATAGGAGCACCCTCTACGAGCAGTACTTC. Translation: CASSPMDRSTLYEQYF.

This clone was seen once. The V and J genes are TRBV29-1 and TRBJ2-2, with 11 bases lining up with TRBD2. Germline V CDR1 and CDR2: SQVTM, ANQGSEA. The CDR3 length is 15 residues. The ends lost 4 bases at V and 6 bases at J; junction bases unmatched: 7. CDR3: CSVVTSGRGPGELFF. The DNA of the CDR3 is TGCAGCGTTGTTACTAGCGGGAGAGGACCCGGGGAGCTGTTTTTT.

This chain uses TRBV30 with TRBJ1-2; 8 bases match TRBD1. CDR1 GTSNPN and CDR2 SVGIG come from the germline V gene (reference sequence). The V segment lost 3 bases and the J segment 4 bases; nucleotides outside the gene matches: 10. This CDR3 comprises 15 residues. CDR3 DNA sequence: TGTGCCTGGAGGGTACAGGGGGTGATTTTCTATGGCTACACCTTC. Translating it yields CAWRVQGVIFYGYTF.

This chain uses TRBV30 with TRBJ1-3, with TRBD1 matching over 8 bases. The V and J ends lost 3 bases and 4 bases, in that order; junction bases with no gene match: 5. From germline, CDR1 is GTSNPN and CDR2 SVGIG (reference sequence). There are 14 residues in the CDR3. CDR3 DNA sequence: TGTGCCTGGAGGCTGGACAGGGACGGAAACACCATATATTTT. Translation: CAWRLDRDGNTIYF.

The chain uses TRBV27 and TRBJ2-3; the D gene is possibly TRBD1 (6 bases). V shed 6 bases and J shed 7 bases, with 14 bases lying between them. The CDR3 covers 13 residues. The germline gives CDR1 MNHEY, CDR2 SMNVEV (reference sequence). The CDR3: CASSYSTGNTQYF. CDR3 in DNA: TGTGCCAGCAGCTACTCCACAGGGAATACGCAGTATTTT.

CDR3 DNA sequence: TGTGCCAGCTCACAACAGGGGGCGCTAATATACGAGCAGTACTTC. Protein: CASSQQGALIYEQYF. The chain is built from TRBV18 and TRBJ2-7, with TRBD1 matching 9 bases. CDR3 size: 15 residues. J lost 4 bases, V lost 4 bases, and 8 bases had no gene match. Germline CDR1 and CDR2: KGHSH and LQKENI.

The gene calls are TRBV27 and TRBJ2-5; no definite D call. V lost 6 bases and J lost 1, with 9 bases in between. The CDR3 covers 13 residues. The germline CDR1 and CDR2 sequences are MNHEY and SMNVEV (reference sequence). The CDR3 spells CASSPTAQETQYF. The CDR3 coding sequence is TGTGCCAGCAGCCCAACAGCCCAAGAGACCCAGTACTTC.

This clone was detected only once. V and J are TRBV4-1 and TRBJ2-7, with TRBD2 identical over 14 bases. This CDR3 contains 17 residues. CDR1 MGHRA and CDR2 YSYEKL come from the germline V gene. Losses at the gene ends were 2 bases for V and 5 bases for J; bases not matched to a gene: 8. CDR3 DNA sequence: TGCGCCAGCAGCCAAACAGCCGGGACTAGCGGGAGCGACGAGCAGTACTTC. Its protein is CASSQTAGTSGSDEQYF.

This sequence joins TRBV4-2 and TRBJ1-4, with D possibly TRBD1 on 6 matching bases. Trimming pared 0 bases from V and 7 bases from J, leaving 12 bases between. The CDR3 covers 15 residues. Germline V gene sequence: CDR1 LGHNA, CDR2 YNFKEQ. This chain's CDR3 is CASSQDYRVPEKLFF. Written as DNA, the CDR3 is TGTGCCAGCAGCCAAGATTACAGGGTTCCTGAAAAACTGTTTTTT.

This clone turned up a few times. The rearrangement links TRBV7-3 to TRBJ2-2, with D uncertain. Germline V gene sequence: CDR1 SGHTA, CDR2 FQGTGA. The CDR3 totals 12 residues. Trimming pared 5 bases from V and 4 bases from J, leaving 5 bases between. The CDR3 protein is CASSQLTGELFF. CDR3 bases: TGTGCCAGCAGCCAACTCACCGGGGAGCTGTTTTTT.

This chain connects TRBV15 to TRBJ1-5, with D uncertain. V shed 1 base and J shed 9 bases, with 10 bases lying between them. This CDR3 is 13 amino acids long. Per germline, CDR1 LNHNV and CDR2 YYDKDF (reference sequence). The CDR3: CATSRVWASPQHF. The CDR3 region has the DNA TGTGCCACCAGCAGAGTCTGGGCCTCGCCCCAGCATTTT. The whole variable domain, remainder taken from reference TRBV15 and TRBJ1-5, is DAMVIQNPRYQVTQFGKPVTLSCSQTLNHNVMYWYQQKSSQAPKLLFHYYDKDFNNEADTPDNFQSRRPNTSFCFLDIRSPGLGDTAMYLCATSRVWASPQHFGDGTRLSIL.

The V and J genes are TRBV5-1 and TRBJ1-1; TRBD1 is a possible D gene (6 bases). Trimming shortened V by 4 bases and J by 4 bases, and 11 bases separated the two germline ends. The CDR3 consists of 13 residues. In germline, CDR1 is SGHRS, CDR2 YFSETQ. The CDR3 DNA sequence: TGCGCCAGCAGCCCAACAGGGTTCACTGAAGCTTTCTTT. This translates into CASSPTGFTEAFF.

The rearrangement uses TRBV5-1 and TRBJ2-2, with 7 nucleotides matching TRBD2. In germline, CDR1 is SGHRS, CDR2 YFSETQ. The CDR3 runs 16 residues. With V trimmed by 4 bases and J by 4 bases, 10 bases remained unmatched. CDR3 protein: CASSERAAGSTGELFF. CDR3 DNA: TGCGCCAGCAGCGAAAGGGCAGCGGGGTCCACCGGGGAGCTGTTTTTT.

The J gene is TRBJ1-1, the V gene TRBV19; a weak D match, TRBD1 (6 bases). Deletions cut 7 bases from V and 4 bases from J, with 13 bases between. The CDR3 runs to 13 residues. From germline, CDR1 is LNHDA and CDR2 SQIVND (reference sequence). DNA of the CDR3: TGTGCCAGTAAGAGGACAGATACCACTGAAGCTTTCTTT. Protein: CASKRTDTTEAFF.

The chain joins TRBV2 to TRBJ2-5; maybe TRBD2 (5 bases). Germline values: CDR1 SNHLY, CDR2 FYNNEI. V lost 4 bases and J lost 7, with 7 bases in between. CDR3 length equals 11 residues. The CDR3 spells CASSGAGTQYF. CDR3 DNA sequence: TGTGCCAGCAGTGGGGCGGGGACCCAGTACTTC.

The rearrangement links TRBV6-1 to TRBJ2-1; tentative D call: TRBD1 (5 bases). Germline V lookup: CDR1 MNHNS, CDR2 SASEGT. The CDR3 runs 15 residues. V lost 3 bases, J lost 3 bases, and 12 bases lay in between. The CDR3 loop is CASSEGRVYYNEQFF. CDR3 in DNA: TGTGCCAGCAGTGAGGGCAGGGTGTACTACAATGAGCAGTTCTTC.

This sequence joins TRBV11-3 and TRBJ2-1, with D uncertain. This CDR3 comprises 16 residues. Germline assignment: CDR1 SGHNT and CDR2 YENEEA. Trimming pared 1 base from V and 6 bases from J, leaving 16 bases between. Here the CDR3 reads CASSLGFTIPTNEQFF. Written as DNA, the CDR3 is TGTGCCAGCAGCTTAGGGTTTACTATCCCAACCAATGAGCAGTTCTTC.

Written as DNA, the CDR3 is TGCGCCAGCAGCTTGGCCCCGGGACAGCGGAGCTATGGCTACACCTTC. Its protein product is CASSLAPGQRSYGYTF. This chain uses TRBV5-1 with TRBJ1-2; 7 bases agree with TRBD1. This CDR3 has 16 residues. Germline-derived CDR1 and CDR2 are SGHRS and YFSETQ. V lost 0 bases, J lost 4 bases, and 9 bases stayed unmatched.

Here the CDR3 DNA reads TGTGCCAGCAGTACCGTCGTGGACAGGCCCTACGAGCAGTACTTC. This gives the protein CASSTVVDRPYEQYF. The V call is TRBV27, the J call TRBJ2-7; 7 nucleotides align to TRBD1. The V gene's germline CDR1 is MNHEY and CDR2 SMNVEV (reference sequence). The CDR3 has 15 residues. V was clipped by 5 bases and J by 2 bases; unmatched bases: 9.